The sequence of this TCR beta chain was determined in a study of T cells in Graves' hyperthyroidism and ophthalmopathy. Findings of the study overall: Model output signaled ophthalmopathy a median roughly 6.1 months ahead of onset.

In the case of this clonotype: Its antigen is unknown.

From RNA transcripts, TCR beta CDR3 regions were amplified. Carried out on the TCR CDR3, a first-round RT-PCR used the HTBI primer set. From the multiplex PCR reads, TCRdb called clonotypes with MiXCR, one entry per CDR3 protein. In the table there are over 300,000 distinct CDR3 sequences, roughly an eighth of which are singletons. Disease lasting under 3 months, a NOSPECS grade of at least 4, and a Clinical Activity Score of at least 3 were features of the ophthalmopathy patients. Criteria for exclusion of patients were uncontrolled infection, other autoimmune disease, pregnancy or lactation. The TCR was taken from a woman aged 40 to 50 with Graves' ophthalmopathy. Sequenced: blood.

The CDR3 is CSARAFRGNTEAFF. The CDR3 coding sequence is TGCAGTGCGAGGGCTTTTCGGGGGAACACTGAAGCTTTCTTT. The chain recombines TRBV20-1 with TRBJ1-1; D unclear. From germline, CDR1 is DFQATT and CDR2 SNEGSKA (reference sequence). The V and J ends lost 6 bases and 1 base respectively, with 15 bases between them. The CDR3 is 14 residues long.